Listed below are T cell receptor beta chains from one sample, sequenced in a study of T cell repertoires in cytomegalovirus infection. No cognate antigen is known for these TCRs. MiXCR, run by TCRdb on the reads, gives a single entry per CDR3 protein. Of 900,000 to 950,000 distinct CDR3 sequences in the sample, around 30% are singletons; the top ten hold roughly an eighth. The sequenced sample was cultured CD8+ T cells from PBMCs, obtained from culture after CMV antigen stimulation. These receptors all come from a human donor in good health (CMV status not recorded). Some clones in this sample may be carry-over from other donors' samples. CDR3s include the opening cysteine and the closing phenylalanine or tryptophan. Each record gives: V gene, clone size, J gene, D gene, CDR3 protein, CDR3 DNA. A D gene is named only where the DNA matches it firmly. Clone size is not always given. Where it is, it says once, few, many or a class for expanded clones.

TRBV6-5,-,TRBJ2-2,TRBD2,CASSVAGGAYTGELFF,TGTGCCAGCAGCGTAGCCGGGGGGGCCTACACCGGGGAGCTGTTTTTT
TRBV20-1,-,TRBJ1-3,TRBD1,CSARDRATGNTIYF,TGCAGTGCTAGGGACAGGGCTACTGGAAACACCATATATTTT
TRBV6-2/TRBV6-3,-,TRBJ1-2,-,CASSYYSYGYTF,TGTGCCAGCAGTTACTACAGCTATGGCTACACCTTC
TRBV2,-,TRBJ2-5,TRBD2,CASSDGLAGVVQETQYF,TGTGCCAGCAGTGACGGACTAGCGGGGGTAGTTCAAGAGACCCAGTACTTC
TRBV2,-,TRBJ2-1,-,CASLSLAGEQFF,TGTGCCAGCTTAAGTCTTGCAGGGGAGCAGTTCTTC
TRBV7-8,many,TRBJ2-4,-,CASSSFGTKNIQYF,TGTGCCAGCAGCTCCTTTGGAACCAAAAACATTCAGTACTTC
TRBV6-2/TRBV6-3,few,TRBJ2-2,TRBD1,CASSSYLTGNYNTGELFF,TGTGCCAGCAGTTCCTACCTGACAGGGAATTATAACACCGGGGAGCTGTTTTTT
TRBV27,-,TRBJ2-2,-,CARSLENTGELFF,TGTGCCCGCAGTTTAGAGAACACCGGGGAGCTGTTTTTT
TRBV12-3/TRBV12-4,few,TRBJ1-2,-,CASWGDSGYGYTF,TGTGCCAGCTGGGGTGACAGCGGCTATGGCTACACCTTC
TRBV6-1,-,TRBJ1-2,-,CASSDPTGPNYGYTF,TGTGCCAGCAGTGATCCGACAGGCCCTAACTATGGCTACACCTTC
TRBV6-6,-,TRBJ1-1,-,CASSYSPRIGLEAFF,TGTGCCAGCAGTTACTCACCCCGGATCGGCCTTGAAGCTTTCTTT
TRBV27,many,TRBJ1-1,-,CASSSTAEAFF,TGTGCCAGCAGTTCGACAGCTGAAGCTTTCTTT
TRBV7-2,many,TRBJ1-6,-,CASSDQDGNSPLHF,TGTGCCAGCAGCGACCAGGACGGCAATTCACCCCTCCACTTT
TRBV9,-,TRBJ2-1,-,CASSLWQSSTYNEQFF,TGTGCCAGCAGCCTCTGGCAGAGCAGTACCTACAATGAGCAGTTCTTC
TRBV19,few,TRBJ2-7,-,CASSIFAGVGPYEQYF,TGTGCCAGTAGTATATTTGCAGGAGTGGGTCCCTACGAGCAGTACTTC
TRBV29-1,-,TRBJ2-2,-,CSVVGAGTGELFF,TGCAGCGTTGTAGGCGCGGGGACCGGGGAGCTGTTTTTT
TRBV28,few,TRBJ1-1,-,CASSLAPGLQVRPNTEAFF,TGTGCCAGCAGTTTGGCCCCCGGTTTACAGGTCAGACCAAACACTGAAGCTTTCTTT